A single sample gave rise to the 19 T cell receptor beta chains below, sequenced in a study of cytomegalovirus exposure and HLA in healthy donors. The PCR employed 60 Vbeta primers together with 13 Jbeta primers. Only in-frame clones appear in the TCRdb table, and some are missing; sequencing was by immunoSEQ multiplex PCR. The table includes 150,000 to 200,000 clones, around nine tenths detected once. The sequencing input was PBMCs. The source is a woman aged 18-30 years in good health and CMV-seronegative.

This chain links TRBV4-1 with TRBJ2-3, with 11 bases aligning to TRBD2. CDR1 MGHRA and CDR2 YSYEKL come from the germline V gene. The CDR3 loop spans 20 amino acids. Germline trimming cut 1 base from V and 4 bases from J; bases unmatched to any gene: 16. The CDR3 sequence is CASSQVPGLAVPGRADTQYF. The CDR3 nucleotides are TGCGCCAGCAGCCAAGTACCGGGACTAGCGGTTCCCGGGAGGGCAGATACGCAGTATTTT.

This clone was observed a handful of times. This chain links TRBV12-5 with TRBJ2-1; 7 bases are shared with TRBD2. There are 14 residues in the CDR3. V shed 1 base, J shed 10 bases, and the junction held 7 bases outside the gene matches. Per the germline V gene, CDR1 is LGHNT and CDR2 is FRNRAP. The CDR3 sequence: CASGLARGLTEQFF. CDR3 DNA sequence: TGTGCTAGTGGTTTGGCAAGGGGACTAACGGAGCAGTTCTTC.

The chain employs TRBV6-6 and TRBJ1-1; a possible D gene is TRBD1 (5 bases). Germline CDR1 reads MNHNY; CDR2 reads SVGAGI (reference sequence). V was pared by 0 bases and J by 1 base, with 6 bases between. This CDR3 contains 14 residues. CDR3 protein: CASSYSQGNTEAFF. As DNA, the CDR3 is TGTGCCAGCAGTTACTCGCAGGGGAACACTGAAGCTTTCTTT.

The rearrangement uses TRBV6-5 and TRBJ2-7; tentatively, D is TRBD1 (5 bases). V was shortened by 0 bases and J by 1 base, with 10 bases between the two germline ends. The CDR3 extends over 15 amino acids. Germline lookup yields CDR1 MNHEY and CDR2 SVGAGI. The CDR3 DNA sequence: TGTGCCAGCAGTTACTCGTTCAGGGTTTCCTACGAGCAGTACTTC. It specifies CASSYSFRVSYEQYF.

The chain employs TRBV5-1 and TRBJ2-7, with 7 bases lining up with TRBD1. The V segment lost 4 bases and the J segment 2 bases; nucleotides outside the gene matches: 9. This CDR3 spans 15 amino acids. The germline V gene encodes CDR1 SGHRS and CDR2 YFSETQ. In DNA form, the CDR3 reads TGCGCCAGCAGCCTCACAGGGGCCAGACCCTACGAGCAGTACTTC. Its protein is CASSLTGARPYEQYF.

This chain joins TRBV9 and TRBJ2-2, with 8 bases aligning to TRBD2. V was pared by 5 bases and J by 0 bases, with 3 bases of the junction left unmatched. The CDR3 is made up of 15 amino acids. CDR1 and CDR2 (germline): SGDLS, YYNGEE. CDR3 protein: CASRLADANTGELFF. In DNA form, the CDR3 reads TGTGCCAGCAGACTAGCGGACGCGAACACCGGGGAGCTGTTTTTT.

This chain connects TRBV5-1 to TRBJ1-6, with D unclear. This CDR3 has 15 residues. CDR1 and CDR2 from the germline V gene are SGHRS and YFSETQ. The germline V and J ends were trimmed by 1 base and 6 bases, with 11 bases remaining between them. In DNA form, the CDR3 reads TGCGCCAGCAGCTTGTCTGGTAACTCTAATTCACCCCTCCACTTT. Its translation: CASSLSGNSNSPLHF.

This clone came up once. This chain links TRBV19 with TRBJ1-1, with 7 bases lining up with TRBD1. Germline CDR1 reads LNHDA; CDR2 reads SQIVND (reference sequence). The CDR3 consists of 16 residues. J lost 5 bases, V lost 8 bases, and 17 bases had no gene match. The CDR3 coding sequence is TGTGCCAGTTACCCCGGGCCAGGGGGTGGGGGTACTGAAGCTTTCTTT. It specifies CASYPGPGGGGTEAFF.

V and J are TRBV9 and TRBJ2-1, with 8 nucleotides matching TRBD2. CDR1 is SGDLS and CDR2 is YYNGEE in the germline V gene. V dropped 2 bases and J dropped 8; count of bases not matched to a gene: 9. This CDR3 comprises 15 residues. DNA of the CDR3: TGTGCCAGCAGCGTTTACGGGAGGGCCGAGGATGAGCAGTTCTTC. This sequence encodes CASSVYGRAEDEQFF.

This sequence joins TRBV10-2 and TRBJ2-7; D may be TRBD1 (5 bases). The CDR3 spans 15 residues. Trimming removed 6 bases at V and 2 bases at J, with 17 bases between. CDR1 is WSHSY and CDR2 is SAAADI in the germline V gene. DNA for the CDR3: TGCGCCAGCAGCCCTTCCCCAGGGAATCCCTACGAGCAGTACTTC. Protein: CASSPSPGNPYEQYF.

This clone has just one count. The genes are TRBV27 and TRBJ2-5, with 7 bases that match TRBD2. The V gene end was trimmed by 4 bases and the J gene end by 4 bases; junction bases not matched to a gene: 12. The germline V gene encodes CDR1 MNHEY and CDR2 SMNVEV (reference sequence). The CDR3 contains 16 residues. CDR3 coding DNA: TGTGCCAGCAGTTCCGGACGGGGGGTATCGGTAGAGACCCAGTACTTC. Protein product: CASSSGRGVSVETQYF.

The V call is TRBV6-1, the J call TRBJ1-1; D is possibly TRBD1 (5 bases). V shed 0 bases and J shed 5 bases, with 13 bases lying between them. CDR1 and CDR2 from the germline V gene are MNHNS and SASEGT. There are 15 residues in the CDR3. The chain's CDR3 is CASSEALEGRTEAFF. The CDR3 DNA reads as TGTGCCAGCAGTGAAGCGCTTGAGGGGAGGACTGAAGCTTTCTTT.

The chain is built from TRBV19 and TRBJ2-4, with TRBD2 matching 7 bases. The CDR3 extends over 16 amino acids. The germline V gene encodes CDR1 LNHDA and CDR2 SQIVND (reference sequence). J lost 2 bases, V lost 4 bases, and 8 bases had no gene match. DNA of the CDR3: TGTGCCAGTAGTAAGTGGGGGGGGTCGTCCAAAAACATTCAGTACTTC. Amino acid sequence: CASSKWGGSSKNIQYF.

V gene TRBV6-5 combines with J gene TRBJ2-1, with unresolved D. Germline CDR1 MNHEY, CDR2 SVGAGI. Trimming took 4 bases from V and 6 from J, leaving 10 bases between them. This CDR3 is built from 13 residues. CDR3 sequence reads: CASSSPGGNEQFF. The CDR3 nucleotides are TGTGCCAGCAGTTCCCCCGGCGGCAATGAGCAGTTCTTC.

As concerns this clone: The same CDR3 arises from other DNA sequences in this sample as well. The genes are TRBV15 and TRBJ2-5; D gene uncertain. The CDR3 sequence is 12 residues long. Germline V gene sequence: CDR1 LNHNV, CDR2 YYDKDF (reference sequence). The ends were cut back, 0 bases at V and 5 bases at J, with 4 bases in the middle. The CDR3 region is CATSRDIETQYF. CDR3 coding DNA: TGTGCCACCAGCAGAGATATTGAGACCCAGTACTTC. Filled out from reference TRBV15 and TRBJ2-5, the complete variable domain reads DAMVIQNPRYQVTQFGKPVTLSCSQTLNHNVMYWYQQKSSQAPKLLFHYYDKDFNNEADTPDNFQSRRPNTSFCFLDIRSPGLGDTAMYLCATSRDIETQYFGPGTRLLVL.

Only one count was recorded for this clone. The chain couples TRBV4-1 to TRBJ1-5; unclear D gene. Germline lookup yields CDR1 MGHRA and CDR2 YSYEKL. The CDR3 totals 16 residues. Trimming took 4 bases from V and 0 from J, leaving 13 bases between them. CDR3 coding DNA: TGCGCCAGCAGCCGAGAACAGCTTTATAGCAATCAGCCCCAGCATTTT. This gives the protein CASSREQLYSNQPQHF.

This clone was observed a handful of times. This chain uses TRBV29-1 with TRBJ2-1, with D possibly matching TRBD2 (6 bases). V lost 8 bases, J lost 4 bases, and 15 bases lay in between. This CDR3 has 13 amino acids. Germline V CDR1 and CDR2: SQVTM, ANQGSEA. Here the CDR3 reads CSSGETPYNEQFF. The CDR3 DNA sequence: TGCAGCTCGGGGGAGACACCTTACAATGAGCAGTTCTTC.

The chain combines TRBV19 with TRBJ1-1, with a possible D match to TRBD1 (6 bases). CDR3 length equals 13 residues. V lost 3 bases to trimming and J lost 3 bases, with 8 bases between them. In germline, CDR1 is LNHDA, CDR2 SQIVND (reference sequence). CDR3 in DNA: TGTGCCAGTAGTATCACAGGGTACACTGAAGCTTTCTTT. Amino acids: CASSITGYTEAFF.

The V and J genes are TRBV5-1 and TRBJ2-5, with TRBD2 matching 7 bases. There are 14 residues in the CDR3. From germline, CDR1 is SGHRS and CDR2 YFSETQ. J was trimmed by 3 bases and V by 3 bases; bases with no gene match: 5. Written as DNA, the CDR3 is TGCGCCAGCAGCTCGGGGGGAGGGAAAGAGACCCAGTACTTC. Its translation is CASSSGGGKETQYF.